This record covers a single TCR beta chain. Its specificity is unknown. The record originates from a study of cytomegalovirus exposure and HLA in healthy donors. Study-wide background: In a previous analysis, around 110 million unique TCR beta sequences were found from 150 million to 200 million T cells.

The CDR3 contains 14 residues. Germline V gene sequence: CDR1 MNHEY, CDR2 SMNVEV (reference sequence). The ends were cut back, 5 bases at V and 9 bases at J, with 14 bases in the middle. The PCR employed 60 Vbeta primers together with 13 Jbeta primers. Profiled with immunoSEQ multiplex PCR; TCRdb holds only in-frame clones, not every one. Of 120,000 or so clones listed, roughly 78% were seen once; the top ten hold 3% to 4.5%. Notes on the study in general: A further, later analysis showed that HLA-associated TCR beta chains (compared with equally common others) were more clonally expanded.

Material for sequencing was PBMCs. The chain uses TRBV27 and TRBJ1-6, with D uncertain. The sequence was obtained from a man aged 30 to 45 in good health and CMV-seronegative. CDR3 region: CASSLPGWSSPLHF. The CDR3 DNA sequence: TGTGCCAGCAGTCTACCTGGGTGGAGTTCACCCCTCCACTTT.